The present T cell receptor (beta chain) was sequenced within a study of beta chain features in type 1 diabetes. The single heparinised draw taken from each donor contained approximately 100 mL of blood on average. With respect to this clone: Antigen specificity is unknown.

All of the isolated RNA was reverse transcribed, so expressed TCRB transcripts were sequenced. Profiling relied on immunoSEQ multiplex PCR, and the TCRdb table lists in-frame clones only, not all of them. Among about 150,000 clones, about 13% were seen once, and the ten largest hold 1% to 1.5%. CDR1 is SQVTM and CDR2 is ANQGSEA in the germline V gene. J gave up 8 bases and V 0 bases, and 7 bases lay outside the gene matches. CDR3 length: 14 amino acids. Study-wide results and limits: Patients' naive, central memory and regulatory TCRB repertoires appeared more alike than those of healthy donors. Shorter TCRB CDR3s, moderately but significantly so, were found in Type 1 diabetes patients in all four CD4+ subsets.

The J gene is TRBJ2-7, the V gene TRBV29-1, with TRBD1 identical over 10 bases. Sequenced: central memory CD4+ T cells from blood. The clonotype was recovered from a man aged 18 to 30 with type 1 diabetes. CDR3 residues: CSVEDLGQGGKQYF. The CDR3 DNA reads as TGCAGCGTTGAAGATTTAGGACAGGGGGGAAAGCAGTACTTC.